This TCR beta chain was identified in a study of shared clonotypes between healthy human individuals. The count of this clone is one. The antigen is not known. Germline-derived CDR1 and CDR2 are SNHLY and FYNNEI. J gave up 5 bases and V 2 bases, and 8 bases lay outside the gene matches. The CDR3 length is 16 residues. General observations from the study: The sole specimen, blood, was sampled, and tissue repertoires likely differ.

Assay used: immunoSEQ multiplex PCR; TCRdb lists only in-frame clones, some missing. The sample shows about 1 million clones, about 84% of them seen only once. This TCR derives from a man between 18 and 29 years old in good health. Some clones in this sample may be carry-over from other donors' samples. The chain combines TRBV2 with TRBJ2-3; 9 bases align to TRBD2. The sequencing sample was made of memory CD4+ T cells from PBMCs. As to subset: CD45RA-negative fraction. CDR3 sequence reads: CASSEISAGGRDTQYF. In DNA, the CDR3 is TGTGCCAGCAGTGAAATCTCAGCGGGAGGCAGAGATACGCAGTATTTT. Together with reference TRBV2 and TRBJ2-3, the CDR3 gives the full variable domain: EPEVTQTPSHQVTQMGQEVILRCVPISNHLYFYWYRQILGQKVEFLVSFYNNEISEKSEIFDDQFSVERPDGSNFTLKIRSTKLEDSAMYFCASSEISAGGRDTQYFGPGTRLTVL.